Below, one T cell receptor beta chain is given with its context. Antigen specificity is unknown. This sample was taken from a study of cytomegalovirus exposure and HLA in healthy donors. Study-level points and caveats: The listing of 150 to 200 TCR beta chains classed them as cytomegalovirus-associated. In a later analysis, an Asian-associated ancestry cluster reportedly showed fewer N-insertions than the approximately 610-donor mean.

PCR amplification relied on 60 Vbeta primers (plus 13 Jbeta primers). Method: immunoSEQ multiplex PCR; TCRdb's copy keeps in-frame clones and lacks some. The sample gives 130,000 or so clones, 78% of which show up once; 1.4% to 1.5% is in the top ten. The sample was PBMCs. This TCR was recovered from a female donor in good health and CMV-seronegative.

For the CDR3, the DNA is TGTGCCAGCAGCTTAGACTTAGCGGGCACCGGGGAGCTGTTTTTT. Translation: CASSLDLAGTGELFF. The chain uses TRBV7-8 and TRBJ2-2; 7 bases match TRBD2. This CDR3 region has 15 residues. CDR1 SGHVS and CDR2 FQNEAQ come from the germline V gene. V lost 1 base to trimming and J lost 4 bases; unmatched junction nucleotides: 3.